These 16 T cell receptor beta chains share one sample of origin, sequenced in a study of T cells after yellow fever vaccination. TCRdb re-derived calls from the 5' RACE reads in MiXCR, one entry per CDR3 protein. The sample lists some 300,000 distinct CDR3 sequences, 7.5% to 9.5% seen once, with 3% to 3.5% in the top ten. Sequenced material: CD4+ T cells sorted from PBMCs, taken 5 days after the yellow fever booster vaccination. These receptors were taken from a man aged 18-30 years who received the YFV17D yellow fever vaccine.

The sample holds many counts of this clonotype. This rearrangement joins TRBV2 to TRBJ1-2; tentative D call: TRBD1 (5 bases). The CDR3 has 12 residues. Germline CDR1 is SNHLY and CDR2 is FYNNEI. V shed 3 bases and J shed 5 bases, with 7 bases lying between them. Written as DNA, the CDR3 is TGTGCCAGCAGTGAGGGGGGATATGGCTACACCTTC. It is translated as CASSEGGYGYTF. Full variable domain (rest looked up from reference TRBV2 and TRBJ1-2): EPEVTQTPSHQVTQMGQEVILRCVPISNHLYFYWYRQILGQKVEFLVSFYNNEISEKSEIFDDQFSVERPDGSNFTLKIRSTKLEDSAMYFCASSEGGYGYTFGSGTRLTVV.

There are many counts of this clonotype. J is TRBJ1-2 and V is TRBV14; D gene unclear. The CDR3 loop spans 12 amino acids. Trimming removed 1 base from V and 5 bases from J, with 5 bases in between. Per germline, CDR1 SGHDN and CDR2 FVKESK. CDR3 protein: CASSQGWYGYTF. The CDR3 region has the DNA TGTGCCAGCAGCCAAGGATGGTATGGCTACACCTTC.

This clonotype was counted only a few times. The rearrangement joins TRBV7-8 to TRBJ2-3, with 7 positions matching TRBD1. V gave up 5 bases and J gave up 3 bases; unmatched junction bases: 8. CDR1 and CDR2 from the germline V gene are SGHVS and FQNEAQ. This CDR3 region has 15 residues. The CDR3 is CASSKLTGLTDTQYF. The CDR3 nucleotides read TGTGCCAGCAGCAAGCTGACAGGGTTAACAGATACGCAGTATTTT. Drawing the rest from reference TRBV7-8 and TRBJ2-3, the complete variable domain is GAGVSQSPRYKVAKRGQDVALRCDPISGHVSLFWYQQALGQGPEFLTYFQNEAQLDKSGLPSDRFFAERPEGSVSTLKIQRTQQEDSAVYLCASSKLTGLTDTQYFGPGTRLTVL.

The chain recombines TRBV4-1 with TRBJ1-4; D uncertain. The CDR3 has 18 residues. Trimming left V 0 bases short and J 0 bases short, with 14 bases between. Per germline, CDR1 MGHRA and CDR2 YSYEKL. The CDR3 protein is CASSQEGGGFATNEKLFF. Here the CDR3 DNA reads TGCGCCAGCAGCCAAGAAGGAGGAGGGTTTGCAACTAATGAAAAACTGTTTTTT.

CDR3 DNA: TGCAGTGCTATAGGGGGGGGAAATCAGCCCCAGCATTTT. Amino acids: CSAIGGGNQPQHF. The V and J genes are TRBV20-1 and TRBJ1-5, with a tentative D call TRBD1 (6 bases). Germline lookup yields CDR1 DFQATT and CDR2 SNEGSKA (reference sequence). There are 13 residues in the CDR3. Between the trimmed V and J ends, which lost 4 bases and 4 bases, there was a span of 11 bases.

This clonotype was recorded many times. The genes are TRBV2 and TRBJ2-3; D may correspond to TRBD1 or TRBD2 (5 bases each). The V gene lost 6 bases and the J gene lost 1 base, with 11 bases spanning the gap. The germline V gene has CDR1 SNHLY and CDR2 FYNNEI. The CDR3 is 14 amino acids. The CDR3 loop reads CASSRQRGTDTQYF. The DNA for the CDR3 is TGTGCCAGCAGCCGACAGAGGGGCACAGATACGCAGTATTTT.

This clonotype was counted only a few times. J is TRBJ2-5 and V is TRBV29-1; 11 nucleotides match TRBD2. Germline V gene lookup returns CDR1 SQVTM and CDR2 ANQGSEA. The junction had 6 bases not matched to a gene; V was cut back by 4 bases and J by 5 bases. The length of the CDR3 is 14 residues. CDR3 sequence: CSVGVAGGRETQYF. CDR3 nucleotide sequence: TGCAGCGTTGGGGTAGCGGGGGGGCGTGAGACCCAGTACTTC.

V usage is TRBV5-1 and J usage is TRBJ2-6; 10 bases agree with TRBD2. The CDR3 runs 17 residues. Germline assignment: CDR1 SGHRS and CDR2 YFSETQ. V lost 7 bases, J lost 0 bases, and 7 bases stayed unmatched. CDR3 loop: CASRLAGAGSGANVLTF. The CDR3 DNA reads TGCGCCAGCCGTCTAGCGGGGGCGGGCTCTGGGGCCAACGTCCTGACTTTC.

The chain links TRBV5-1 to TRBJ2-7, with TRBD2 matching 12 bases. With 4 bases clipped from V and 2 bases from J, the junction kept 7 bases outside the gene matches. In germline, CDR1 is SGHRS, CDR2 YFSETQ. This CDR3 region has 16 residues. For the CDR3, the DNA is TGCGCCAGCAGCCCGGGACTAGCGGGCGTCACCTACGAGCAGTACTTC. Amino acids: CASSPGLAGVTYEQYF.

The chain carries TRBV10-3 and TRBJ1-3; no definite D call. Germline V lookup: CDR1 ENHRY, CDR2 SYGVKD. V shed 8 bases and J shed 3 bases, with 11 bases lying between them. This CDR3 is built from 13 residues. CDR3 residues: CAIRRADGNTIYF. In nucleotides, the CDR3 is TGTGCCATCCGTCGGGCAGATGGAAACACCATATATTTT.

The chain uses TRBV7-2 and TRBJ2-7, with D maybe TRBD1 (6 bases). The CDR3 has 14 residues. V lost 4 bases to trimming and J lost 2 bases, with 12 bases between them. The germline CDR1 and CDR2 sequences are SGHTA and FQGNSA. CDR3 protein: CASSSNRAAYEQYF. CDR3 coding DNA: TGTGCCAGCAGCTCGAACAGGGCGGCCTACGAGCAGTACTTC.

V and J are TRBV5-1 and TRBJ2-2; D may correspond to TRBD1 or TRBD2 (5 bases each). The length of the CDR3 is 15 residues. Germline V gene sequence: CDR1 SGHRS, CDR2 YFSETQ. V lost 0 bases, J lost 5 bases, and 11 bases lay in between. The DNA of the CDR3 is TGCGCCAGCAGCTTGGCCGGGGCTGAAACCGGGGAGCTGTTTTTT. This codes for CASSLAGAETGELFF.

As DNA, the CDR3 is TGTGCCAGCTCGACAGCTAACTATGGCTACACCTTC. Translated: CASSTANYGYTF. The V and J genes are TRBV18 and TRBJ1-2; tentative D call: TRBD1 (5 bases). The ends were cut back, 6 bases at V and 0 bases at J, with 5 bases in the middle. The CDR3 contains 12 residues. The V gene's germline CDR1 is KGHSH and CDR2 LQKENI. Variable domain in full (rest from reference TRBV18 and TRBJ1-2): NAGVMQNPRHLVRRRGQEARLRCSPMKGHSHVYWYRQLPEEGLKFMVYLQKENIIDESGMPKERFSAEFPKEGPSILRIQQVVRGDSAAYFCASSTANYGYTFGSGTRLTVV.

The CDR3 region has the DNA TGCAGTCCACGACAGGGAAATGAGCAGTTCTTC. As protein: CSPRQGNEQFF. V and J are TRBV20-1 and TRBJ2-1, with 7 positions matching TRBD1. This CDR3 comprises 11 residues. V shed 8 bases and J 7 bases; nucleotides not matched to a gene: 5. Per germline, CDR1 DFQATT and CDR2 SNEGSKA (reference sequence).

This CDR3 is CASSDRGAETQYF. Here the CDR3 DNA reads TGTGCCAGCAGTGACCGCGGGGCGGAGACCCAGTACTTC. This chain links TRBV2 with TRBJ2-5; weak D call: TRBD2 (6 bases). The CDR3 extends over 13 amino acids. Germline lookup yields CDR1 SNHLY and CDR2 FYNNEI. With 3 bases removed from V and 5 bases from J, the gap between germline ends came to 10 bases.

This sequence joins TRBV4-3 and TRBJ2-4, with 9 bases that match TRBD1. The CDR3 contains 16 residues. In germline, CDR1 is LGHNA, CDR2 YSLEER. The J segment lost 8 bases and the V segment lost 0 bases, leaving 8 bases of the junction unmatched. The CDR3 bases are TGCGCCAGCAGCCAAGATCACCGTGACAGGGGGGACATTCAGTACTTC. Residues: CASSQDHRDRGDIQYF.